The 9 T cell receptor beta chains below come from one sample, sequenced in a study of blood T cell repertoires in COVID-19. Sequencing was performed with immunoSEQ multiplex PCR; in TCRdb, only in-frame clones are kept and a portion is missing. Here the sample spans around 200,000 clones, 80% to 85% being singletons. Sequencing was performed on peripheral blood. The origin of the receptors is a human donor with acute or convalescent COVID-19. The donor label of this sample is uncertain.

The chain carries TRBV2 and TRBJ2-5; maybe TRBD1 (7 bases). Looked up from germline, CDR1 is SNHLY and CDR2 is FYNNEI. With 3 bases removed from V and 5 bases from J, the gap between germline ends came to 13 bases. The CDR3 is made up of 14 amino acids. Here the CDR3 reads CASSDVRGAETQYF. In nucleotides, the CDR3 is TGTGCCAGCAGTGACGTCAGGGGGGCCGAGACCCAGTACTTC.

The rearrangement links TRBV5-8 to TRBJ2-1, with TRBD2 matching over 12 bases. Germline CDR1 reads SGHTS; CDR2 reads YDEGEE. Trimming removed 4 bases from V and 7 bases from J; junction bases left unmatched: 6. The CDR3 consists of 15 residues. The CDR3 sequence: CASSPRLAGVNEQFF. In DNA, the CDR3 is TGTGCCAGCAGCCCTCGACTAGCGGGAGTGAATGAGCAGTTCTTC.

The V and J genes are TRBV10-3 and TRBJ1-2; 9 positions agree with TRBD1. V dropped 7 bases and J dropped 6; count of bases not matched to a gene: 12. The germline CDR1 and CDR2 sequences are ENHRY and SYGVKD. This CDR3 contains 15 residues. The CDR3 protein is CAITARDRVSDGYTF. The CDR3 DNA follows: TGTGCCATCACTGCCCGGGACAGGGTAAGCGATGGCTACACCTTC.

The chain has TRBV7-2 and TRBJ1-6, with D perhaps matching TRBD1 (5 bases). CDR3 size: 16 residues. The ends were cut back, 1 base at V and 5 bases at J, with 12 bases in the middle. The V gene's germline CDR1 is SGHTA and CDR2 FQGNSA. The CDR3 is CASSLVGAPNNSPLHF. The CDR3 DNA follows: TGTGCCAGCAGCTTAGTAGGGGCACCGAATAATTCACCCCTCCACTTT.

The chain links TRBV6-1 to TRBJ1-6, with unresolved D. Germline CDR1 and CDR2: MNHNS and SASEGT. The CDR3 totals 16 residues. V was clipped by 2 bases and J by 4 bases, with 12 bases between them. The CDR3 DNA reads as TGTGCCAGCAGTGAATCTGGCAGAACGTATAATTCACCCCTCCACTTT. Translated, it gives CASSESGRTYNSPLHF.

This clone was detected once. The chain joins TRBV9 to TRBJ2-1, with 8 bases fitting TRBD2. The CDR3 is made up of 13 amino acids. The J segment lost 9 bases and the V segment lost 4 bases, leaving 6 bases of the junction unmatched. Germline V gene data show CDR1 as SGDLS and CDR2 as YYNGEE. DNA of the CDR3: TGTGCCAGCAGCCCCCTTACTAGCGGTGAGCAGTTCTTC. It specifies CASSPLTSGEQFF.

The rearrangement uses TRBV11-3 and TRBJ2-5; 13 bases are a match to TRBD2. V shed 5 bases, J shed 2 bases, and the junction held 2 bases outside the gene matches. This CDR3 contains 15 residues. Germline V gives CDR1 SGHNT, CDR2 YENEEA. CDR3 sequence reads: CASSRGLAGQETQYF. For the CDR3, the DNA is TGTGCCAGCAGCCGGGGACTAGCGGGACAAGAGACCCAGTACTTC.

The chain recombines TRBV6-4 with TRBJ1-1; 9 positions agree with TRBD1. Germline CDR1 reads MRHNA; CDR2 reads SNTAGT. The CDR3 loop spans 15 amino acids. Trimming removed 6 bases from V and 2 bases from J; junction bases left unmatched: 7. CDR3 sequence: CASRDLQGANTEAFF. The CDR3 nucleotides read TGTGCCAGCAGGGATTTACAGGGGGCCAACACTGAAGCTTTCTTT.

There are a few counts of this clone. The V call is TRBV27, the J call TRBJ2-7, with 7 bases fitting TRBD1. Germline-derived CDR1 and CDR2 are MNHEY and SMNVEV (reference sequence). The CDR3 contains 14 residues. J was trimmed by 7 bases and V by 0 bases; bases with no gene match: 6. The CDR3 is CASSLSQGPWEQYF. The CDR3 bases are TGTGCCAGCAGTTTATCACAGGGGCCCTGGGAGCAGTACTTC.